This entry lists 24 T cell receptor beta chains sequenced from one sample in a study of cytomegalovirus exposure and HLA in healthy donors. The study ran its PCR with 60 Vbeta and 13 Jbeta primers. Method: immunoSEQ multiplex PCR; TCRdb's copy keeps in-frame clones and lacks some. The repertoire has 100,000 to 150,000 clones, about 74% of them found once; the top ten carry around 4%. The specimen sequenced was PBMCs. The receptors shown here come from a woman aged 45-59 years in good health and CMV-seropositive.

This chain links TRBV5-1 with TRBJ2-5; 8 nucleotides line up with TRBD2. CDR1 SGHRS and CDR2 YFSETQ come from the germline V gene. With V trimmed by 4 bases and J by 5 bases, 4 bases remained unmatched. CDR3 size: 13 residues. Written as DNA, the CDR3 is TGCGCCAGCAGCGTGGGACTAGGGGAGACCCAGTACTTC. Translation gives CASSVGLGETQYF.

The chain joins TRBV19 to TRBJ2-1; D not resolved. This CDR3 has 12 amino acids. Trimming removed 9 bases at V and 4 bases at J, with 10 bases between. Germline V gene sequence: CDR1 LNHDA, CDR2 SQIVND (reference sequence). The CDR3 bases are TGTGCCAGCACTAATGCATACAATGAGCAGTTCTTC. It yields the protein CASTNAYNEQFF.

The chain joins TRBV9 to TRBJ2-7; D may be TRBD2 (7 bases). Between the trimmed V and J ends, which lost 0 bases and 2 bases, there was a span of 18 bases. The CDR3 contains 17 residues. Germline CDR1 and CDR2: SGDLS and YYNGEE. The CDR3 loop reads CASSVGGGPSGAYEQYF. DNA of the CDR3: TGTGCCAGCAGCGTAGGGGGGGGGCCTAGCGGAGCCTACGAGCAGTACTTC.

The chain links TRBV18 to TRBJ2-5; D not resolved. This CDR3 spans 13 amino acids. The germline gives CDR1 KGHSH, CDR2 LQKENI. V lost 2 bases and J 4 bases, leaving 8 bases between the germline ends. The CDR3 protein is CASSPNNPETQYF. The CDR3 region has the DNA TGTGCCAGCTCACCAAACAATCCAGAGACCCAGTACTTC.

The CDR3 reads CASSVAGVNNEQFF. DNA of the CDR3: TGTGCCAGCAGCGTAGCCGGGGTCAACAATGAGCAGTTCTTC. V usage is TRBV9 and J usage is TRBJ2-1, with D possibly matching TRBD2 (5 bases). Trimming pared 0 bases from V and 5 bases from J, leaving 9 bases between. CDR1 and CDR2 (germline): SGDLS, YYNGEE. The CDR3 has 14 residues. The full variable domain, completed using reference TRBV9 and TRBJ2-1, is DSGVTQTPKHLITATGQRVTLRCSPRSGDLSVYWYQQSLDQGLQFLIQYYNGEERAKGNILERFSAQQFPDLHSELNLSSLELGDSALYFCASSVAGVNNEQFFGPGTRLTVL.

The chain combines TRBV6-5 with TRBJ2-1; 9 bases align to TRBD2. The CDR3 has 15 residues. Germline V lookup: CDR1 MNHEY, CDR2 SVGAGI. V dropped 5 bases and J dropped 4; count of bases not matched to a gene: 6. The CDR3, as DNA: TGTGCCAGCAGTGCGACTAGCGGAACTTACAATGAGCAGTTCTTC. Its translation: CASSATSGTYNEQFF.

A few counts support this clone. The rearrangement joins TRBV7-9 to TRBJ2-2; the match to TRBD1 covers 7 bases. There are 14 residues in the CDR3. V was clipped by 5 bases and J by 5 bases; unmatched bases: 5. Germline V lookup: CDR1 SEHNR, CDR2 FQNEAQ (reference sequence). The CDR3 sequence is CASSQGVGTGELFF. The CDR3 bases are TGTGCCAGCAGCCAGGGGGTCGGGACCGGGGAGCTGTTTTTT.

The chain has TRBV6-4 and TRBJ2-3; D might be TRBD2 (6 bases). This CDR3 is 15 amino acids long. Germline CDR1 and CDR2: MRHNA and SNTAGT. The V and J ends lost 2 bases and 6 bases respectively, with 15 bases between them. The CDR3: CASSDTSWGGDTQYF. The CDR3 DNA is TGTGCCAGCAGTGACACTAGTTGGGGAGGTGATACGCAGTATTTT.

V usage is TRBV19 and J usage is TRBJ2-7; no clear D gene. V was pared by 5 bases and J by 7 bases, with 18 bases between. The V gene's germline CDR1 is LNHDA and CDR2 SQIVND (reference sequence). The CDR3 runs 14 residues. The CDR3 nucleotides are TGTGCCAGTAGTTATGACACCCTCCAGGCGGAGCAGTACTTC. Translating gives CASSYDTLQAEQYF. The complete variable domain, with remaining parts taken from reference TRBV19 and TRBJ2-7, reads DGGITQSPKYLFRKEGQNVTLSCEQNLNHDAMYWYRQDPGQGLRLIYYSQIVNDFQKGDIAEGYSVSREKKESFPLTVTSAQKNPTAFYLCASSYDTLQAEQYFGPGTRLTVT.

The V call is TRBV2, the J call TRBJ1-1; 10 nucleotides agree with TRBD1. The length of the CDR3 is 14 residues. The ends lost 3 bases at V and 11 bases at J; junction bases unmatched: 9. The germline gives CDR1 SNHLY, CDR2 FYNNEI. CDR3 region: CASSDPGTGDAAFF. The CDR3 region has the DNA TGTGCCAGCAGTGATCCCGGGACAGGGGACGCGGCTTTCTTT.

The rearrangement joins TRBV9 to TRBJ2-7; TRBD1 is a possible D gene (5 bases). Trimming removed 0 bases from V and 0 bases from J, with 10 bases in between. The CDR3 is made up of 15 amino acids. CDR1 is SGDLS and CDR2 is YYNGEE in the germline V gene. CDR3 in amino acids: CASSVDSRASYEQYF. CDR3 bases: TGTGCCAGCAGCGTAGATTCCAGGGCCTCCTACGAGCAGTACTTC.

The V gene is TRBV27, the J gene TRBJ1-2; 9 bases align to TRBD1. The CDR3 loop spans 15 amino acids. Germline lookup yields CDR1 MNHEY and CDR2 SMNVEV (reference sequence). V dropped 4 bases and J dropped 2; count of bases not matched to a gene: 5. Here the CDR3 DNA reads TGTGCCAGCAGTTCTCCGGGACAGGGAAACTATGGCTACACCTTC. Amino acids: CASSSPGQGNYGYTF.

This chain links TRBV7-8 with TRBJ1-2, with a weak D call TRBD1 (5 bases). The CDR3 consists of 13 residues. Germline lookup yields CDR1 SGHVS and CDR2 FQNEAQ. V gave up 5 bases and J gave up 3 bases, with 10 bases separating them. CDR3 in amino acids: CASSLGGDYGYTF. CDR3 in DNA: TGTGCCAGCAGCCTCGGGGGGGACTATGGCTACACCTTC.

The chain combines TRBV10-3 with TRBJ2-1, with TRBD2 matching 9 bases. Trimming took 4 bases from V and 4 from J; bases not matched to a gene: 2. This CDR3 has 14 amino acids. CDR1 ENHRY and CDR2 SYGVKD come from the germline V gene. This chain's CDR3 is CAISGAGGYNEQFF. The CDR3 DNA follows: TGTGCCATCAGTGGAGCGGGGGGTTACAATGAGCAGTTCTTC.

V usage is TRBV28 and J usage is TRBJ1-2, with D maybe TRBD1 (6 bases). V lost 2 bases, J lost 2 bases, and 9 bases lay in between. The CDR3 runs 14 residues. The germline gives CDR1 MDHEN, CDR2 SYDVKM. CDR3 amino acids: CASSLDRLNYGYTF. The CDR3 DNA reads TGTGCCAGCAGTTTAGACAGGTTAAACTATGGCTACACCTTC.

The chain is built from TRBV5-1 and TRBJ2-3; weak D call: TRBD2 (5 bases). The length of the CDR3 is 15 residues. The V and J ends lost 0 bases and 4 bases respectively, with 12 bases between them. Germline values: CDR1 SGHRS, CDR2 YFSETQ. CDR3 nucleotides: TGCGCCAGCAGCTTGGTTGGGAGTTATGCAGATACGCAGTATTTT. Translated, it gives CASSLVGSYADTQYF.

This clone was seen only a few times. The chain links TRBV2 to TRBJ2-5; 9 positions agree with TRBD1. J gave up 5 bases and V 8 bases, and 12 bases lay outside the gene matches. The CDR3 runs 15 residues. Looked up from germline, CDR1 is SNHLY and CDR2 is FYNNEI. The CDR3 bases are TGTGCCAGCCCGGTAGGGACAGGGCGTGGGGAGACCCAGTACTTC. It yields the protein CASPVGTGRGETQYF.

This chain uses TRBV5-1 with TRBJ2-7; 9 positions agree with TRBD1. J was trimmed by 2 bases and V by 0 bases; bases with no gene match: 6. Germline V gene lookup returns CDR1 SGHRS and CDR2 YFSETQ. The CDR3 spans 16 residues. CDR3 region: CASSLGGTGLAYEQYF. The CDR3 nucleotides read TGCGCCAGCAGCTTGGGGGGGACAGGGCTCGCCTACGAGCAGTACTTC. Combining the CDR3 with reference TRBV5-1 and TRBJ2-7 gives the whole variable domain KAGVTQTPRYLIKTRGQQVTLSCSPISGHRSVSWYQQTPGQGLQFLFEYFSETQRNKGNFPGRFSGRQFSNSRSEMNVSTLELGDSALYLCASSLGGTGLAYEQYFGPGTRLTVT.

This chain links TRBV5-4 with TRBJ1-1, with D uncertain. The germline V gene has CDR1 SGHNT and CDR2 YYREEE (reference sequence). Trimming left V 4 bases short and J 1 base short, with 14 bases between. The CDR3 spans 15 residues. The DNA for the CDR3 is TGTGCCAGCAGCGTCCGGACGGCGGGGAACACTGAAGCTTTCTTT. Protein: CASSVRTAGNTEAFF.

The chain combines TRBV2 with TRBJ1-5; D possibly corresponds to TRBD1 (6 bases). The germline V gene encodes CDR1 SNHLY and CDR2 FYNNEI. V dropped 3 bases and J dropped 5 bases, with 11 bases sitting between them. There are 14 residues in the CDR3. The CDR3 region is CASSDRGRDQPQHF. The CDR3 DNA reads as TGTGCCAGCAGTGACAGGGGCAGGGATCAGCCCCAGCATTTT.

This clone turned up a few times. This chain uses TRBV18 with TRBJ2-7; D is possibly TRBD1 (5 bases). The CDR3 length is 14 residues. Trimming left V 3 bases short and J 4 bases short, with 13 bases between. CDR1 is KGHSH and CDR2 is LQKENI in the germline V gene. The CDR3 is CASSPSRESYEQYF. CDR3 coding DNA: TGTGCCAGCTCACCCAGCAGGGAATCGTACGAGCAGTACTTC.

The chain recombines TRBV6-6 with TRBJ1-2; D may be TRBD1 (6 bases). There are 13 residues in the CDR3. Deletions cut 8 bases from V and 5 bases from J, with 15 bases between. Germline loops: CDR1 MNHNY, CDR2 SVGAGI (reference sequence). CDR3 bases: TGTGCCAGCGCCGGACAGCAGACTTATGGCTACACCTTC. This codes for CASAGQQTYGYTF.

This chain connects TRBV18 to TRBJ2-7; 10 nucleotides line up with TRBD1. There are 15 residues in the CDR3. The V and J ends lost 6 bases and 5 bases, in that order; junction bases with no gene match: 10. The germline V gene has CDR1 KGHSH and CDR2 LQKENI. The CDR3 here is CASSLLTGGQDEQYF. CDR3 bases: TGTGCCAGCTCTCTACTGACAGGGGGCCAGGACGAGCAGTACTTC.

The V call is TRBV7-2, the J call TRBJ2-5, with 8 bases aligning to TRBD2. The CDR3 totals 14 residues. Germline-derived CDR1 and CDR2 are SGHTA and FQGNSA. With V trimmed by 4 bases and J by 5 bases, 6 bases remained unmatched. The CDR3 nucleotides are TGTGCCAGCAGCTCCGGGACTAGTGGGGAGACCCAGTACTTC. Amino acids: CASSSGTSGETQYF. Complete variable domain (other parts from reference TRBV7-2 and TRBJ2-5): GAGVSQSPSNKVTEKGKDVELRCDPISGHTALYWYRQSLGQGLEFLIYFQGNSAPDKSGLPSDRFSAERTGGSVSTLTIQRTQQEDSAVYLCASSSGTSGETQYFGPGTRLLVL.